Below are 14 T cell receptor beta chains sequenced from a single sample in a study of cytomegalovirus exposure and HLA in healthy donors. In the PCR, 60 Vbeta and 13 Jbeta primers were used. TCRdb's copy holds only in-frame clones and misses some; the assay was immunoSEQ multiplex PCR. This sample's table reports some 110,000 clones. Sequencing was carried out using PBMCs. These receptors were taken from a man in his thirties or forties in good health and CMV-seronegative.

This rearrangement joins TRBV18 to TRBJ1-3; unclear D gene. There are 14 residues in the CDR3. Trimming stripped 7 bases from V and 7 bases from J, with 17 bases between. Germline values: CDR1 KGHSH, CDR2 LQKENI. The CDR3 reads CASFAGNGWNTIYF. The CDR3 nucleotides are TGTGCCAGCTTCGCGGGGAATGGCTGGAACACCATATATTTT. Full variable domain (rest looked up from reference TRBV18 and TRBJ1-3): NAGVMQNPRHLVRRRGQEARLRCSPMKGHSHVYWYRQLPEEGLKFMVYLQKENIIDESGMPKERFSAEFPKEGPSILRIQQVVRGDSAAYFCASFAGNGWNTIYFGEGSWLTVV.

V usage is TRBV28 and J usage is TRBJ1-2; 12 bases line up with TRBD1. V lost 10 bases to trimming and J lost 7 bases; unmatched junction nucleotides: 13. The CDR3 extends over 15 amino acids. Germline V gene data show CDR1 as MDHEN and CDR2 as SYDVKM. CDR3 loop: CATSIAGQGAGGYTF. The CDR3 DNA is TGTGCCACCTCCATCGCGGGACAGGGGGCTGGTGGCTACACCTTC.

The chain employs TRBV2 and TRBJ2-1, with 7 bases aligning to TRBD2. CDR1 is SNHLY and CDR2 is FYNNEI in the germline V gene. This CDR3 has 17 residues. V was clipped by 3 bases and J by 1 base; unmatched bases: 9. CDR3 coding DNA: TGTGCCAGCAGTGACATAACTGAGCGGGATTCCTACAATGAGCAGTTCTTC. Its protein is CASSDITERDSYNEQFF. Using reference TRBV2 and TRBJ2-1 for the parts outside the CDR3, the full variable domain is EPEVTQTPSHQVTQMGQEVILRCVPISNHLYFYWYRQILGQKVEFLVSFYNNEISEKSEIFDDQFSVERPDGSNFTLKIRSTKLEDSAMYFCASSDITERDSYNEQFFGPGTRLTVL.

This chain uses TRBV5-1 with TRBJ2-3; D may be TRBD2 (5 bases). The CDR3 loop spans 13 amino acids. Germline-derived CDR1 and CDR2 are SGHRS and YFSETQ. V dropped 6 bases and J dropped 6 bases, with 14 bases sitting between them. In DNA form, the CDR3 reads TGCGCCAGCATTGGGCTAGCTTCTGATACGCAGTATTTT. It yields the protein CASIGLASDTQYF.

The chain has TRBV6-4 and TRBJ2-3, with D possibly being TRBD2 (6 bases). The CDR3 totals 14 residues. CDR1 is MRHNA and CDR2 is SNTAGT in the germline V gene. V gave up 6 bases and J gave up 6 bases, with 16 bases separating them. For the CDR3, the DNA is TGTGCCAGCAGCCCCCACGGGGGAGCGGATACGCAGTATTTT. Amino acids: CASSPHGGADTQYF.

The V and J genes are TRBV11-3 and TRBJ2-3, with 7 positions matching TRBD2. Germline loops: CDR1 SGHNT, CDR2 YENEEA. The CDR3 contains 16 residues. V dropped 1 base and J dropped 0; count of bases not matched to a gene: 4. CDR3 loop: CASSLGRRESTDTQYF. CDR3 bases: TGTGCCAGCAGCTTAGGAAGGCGGGAGAGCACAGATACGCAGTATTTT.

The rearrangement uses TRBV7-3 and TRBJ1-1, with D possibly TRBD1 on 6 matching bases. The CDR3 covers 14 residues. The ends were cut back, 1 base at V and 5 bases at J, with 11 bases in the middle. Looked up from germline, CDR1 is SGHTA and CDR2 is FQGTGA. In nucleotides, the CDR3 is TGTGCCAGCAGCTTAAACGGGGGGCTGACTGAAGCTTTCTTT. This codes for CASSLNGGLTEAFF.

The rearrangement joins TRBV2 to TRBJ1-1; 8 nucleotides align to TRBD1. V was pared by 2 bases and J by 1 base, with 6 bases of the junction left unmatched. Germline values: CDR1 SNHLY, CDR2 FYNNEI. The CDR3 contains 16 residues. CDR3 in DNA: TGTGCCAGCAGTGAACGGGACAGGTCTACGAACACTGAAGCTTTCTTT. Its protein product is CASSERDRSTNTEAFF.

J is TRBJ2-2 and V is TRBV5-1; 9 nucleotides line up with TRBD1. Germline V gives CDR1 SGHRS, CDR2 YFSETQ. J lost 1 base, V lost 3 bases, and 7 bases had no gene match. CDR3 size: 17 residues. The DNA of the CDR3 is TGCGCCAGCAGCTCCTGGGGGGGACAGGGGAACACCGGGGAGCTGTTTTTT. Translated: CASSSWGGQGNTGELFF.

The V gene is TRBV7-2, the J gene TRBJ1-1; D remains unclear. CDR1 and CDR2 (germline): SGHTA, FQGNSA. This CDR3 region has 14 residues. V was shortened by 1 base and J by 10 bases, with 16 bases between the two germline ends. In nucleotides, the CDR3 is TGTGCCAGCAGCTTAGAGAGTTCTGGGAGTCGAGCTTTCTTT. Its translation is CASSLESSGSRAFF.

This chain connects TRBV13 to TRBJ2-7, with 7 bases fitting TRBD2. This CDR3 comprises 16 residues. The V gene's germline CDR1 is PRHDT and CDR2 FYEKMQ (reference sequence). V was pared by 4 bases and J by 3 bases, with 12 bases of the junction left unmatched. The CDR3 region is CASSYLGGRAVYEQYF. In DNA form, the CDR3 reads TGTGCCAGCAGCTACCTTGGTGGGAGGGCCGTCTACGAGCAGTACTTC.

This chain uses TRBV29-1 with TRBJ2-5; D is uncertain. Germline assignment: CDR1 SQVTM and CDR2 ANQGSEA. This CDR3 contains 13 residues. The V and J ends lost 6 bases and 0 bases respectively, with 11 bases between them. Here the CDR3 reads CSVIGVYQETQYF. CDR3 sequence (DNA): TGCAGCGTGATCGGTGTATACCAAGAGACCCAGTACTTC.

The V and J genes are TRBV20-1 and TRBJ2-1; a possible D gene is TRBD1 (6 bases). CDR3 size: 10 residues. V was pared by 6 bases and J by 13 bases, with 13 bases between. CDR1 is DFQATT, CDR2 SNEGSKA, per germline (reference sequence). The DNA of the CDR3 is TGCAGTGCCCCCAGACAGGATCAGTTCTTC. Translating it yields CSAPRQDQFF.

The chain joins TRBV5-1 to TRBJ2-5; 11 bases agree with TRBD1. The DNA end favors TRBJ2-7, so the J call may be wrong. Germline loops: CDR1 SGHRS, CDR2 YFSETQ. This CDR3 has 14 residues. The CDR3: CASSLAGQGAEQYF. CDR3 sequence (DNA): TGCGCCAGCAGCTTGGCAGGACAGGGGGCCGAGCAGTACTTC.